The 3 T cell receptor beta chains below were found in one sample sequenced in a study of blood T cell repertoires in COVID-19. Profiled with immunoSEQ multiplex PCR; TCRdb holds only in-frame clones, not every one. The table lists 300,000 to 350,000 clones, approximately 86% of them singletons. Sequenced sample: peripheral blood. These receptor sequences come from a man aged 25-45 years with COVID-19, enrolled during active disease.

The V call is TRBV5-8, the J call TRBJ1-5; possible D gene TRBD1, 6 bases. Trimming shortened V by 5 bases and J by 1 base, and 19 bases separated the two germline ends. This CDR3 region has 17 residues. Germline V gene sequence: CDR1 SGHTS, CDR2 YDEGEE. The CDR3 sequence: CASRTNPAGVSNQPQHF. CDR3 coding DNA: TGTGCCAGCAGAACTAACCCTGCAGGGGTAAGCAATCAGCCCCAGCATTTT.

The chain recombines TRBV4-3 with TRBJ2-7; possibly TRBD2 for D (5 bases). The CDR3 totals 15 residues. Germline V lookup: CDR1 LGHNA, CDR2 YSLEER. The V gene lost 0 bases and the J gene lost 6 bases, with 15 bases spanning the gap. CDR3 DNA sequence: TGCGCCAGCAGCCAAGACGGACTTACCACGGGCGAGCAGTACTTC. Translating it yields CASSQDGLTTGEQYF.

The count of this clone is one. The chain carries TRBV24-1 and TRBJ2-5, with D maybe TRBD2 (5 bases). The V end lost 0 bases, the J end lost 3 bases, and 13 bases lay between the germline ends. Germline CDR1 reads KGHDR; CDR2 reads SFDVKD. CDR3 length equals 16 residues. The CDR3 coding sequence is TGTGCCACCAGTGATTTGGGACGGCGGGCGGAAGAGACCCAGTACTTC. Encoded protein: CATSDLGRRAEETQYF.